This T cell receptor (beta chain) stems from a study of blood T cell repertoires in COVID-19. Study in general: Material from acute and convalescent COVID-19 was sourced from the United States, Italy and Spain.

Per the study methods: Reference gene primer amplification gave nucleated cell count estimates. Clones were read by immunoSEQ multiplex PCR, and TCRdb kept only the in-frame ones, dropping some. V and J calls and clone size are copied from that table; D and trimming were computed from the DNA. The table records 90,000 to 110,000 clones, around 81% of them present only once. The CDR3 is 12 residues long. Trimming shortened V by 3 bases and J by 5 bases, and 4 bases separated the two germline ends. Per germline, CDR1 SGHTA and CDR2 FQGTGA. The genes are TRBV7-3 and TRBJ2-2; the D is unclear. The TCR comes from a man at least 80 years old with acute or convalescent COVID-19. The material sequenced was peripheral blood. CDR3 nucleotides: TGTGCCAGCAGCTTCCAGACCGGGGAGCTGTTTTTT. As protein: CASSFQTGELFF.